This T cell receptor beta chain stems from a study of blood T cell repertoires in COVID-19 (dated by TCRdb to the early 2020s). Notes on the research overall: Collaborator samples came from the United States, Italy and Spain and covered acute and convalescent phases of COVID-19. The prospective study material was composed of cDNA or gDNA derived from T cells, B-cell-depleted T cells, or PBMCs. The dataset comprised deeply sampled blood TCRbeta repertoires from subjects exposed to, actively infected with, or recovered from COVID-19. A freely available public database, intended as a resource for researchers studying the immune response to SARS-CoV-2, is where the repertoires were released. Samples were obtained from the ongoing ImmuneRACE study (first 160 participants) and from about 1,300 subjects provided by 6 global collaborators. The sample metadata nearly always contained a de-identified subject ID, COVID-19 status, age in years and sex. HLA class I and class II types, where available, came from metadata supplied by the sample provider rather than from assay-based typing.

Here is what the overall study found, with its caveats: The quantity of clinical and demographic metadata differed by source and by participant and was supplied without curation.

TCRbeta CDR3 regions were amplified from genomic DNA by means of the immunoSEQ Assay, a bias-controlled multiplex PCR. Regarding the original processing steps: The number of nucleated cells in each sample was estimated by amplification of reference gene primers within the assay. To quantify the absolute abundance of each unique TCRbeta CDR3 rearrangement, sequence reads were collapsed and filtered. Productive Simpson clonality was computed per sample as the square root of Simpson's diversity index over productive rearrangements. In its TCRdb copy, this immuneACCESS table keeps in-frame sequences only and misses some clones. Where compared with another copy, unresolved V genes explain less than half of these, and the others have no known cause. V and J calls and clone size follow that table, whereas D and trimming were derived from the DNA. Across this sample there are fewer than 150,000 clones, with approximately 86% seen only once. The leading ten clones occupy more than 6% of the sample.

Collaborating institutions collected whole blood in K2EDTA tubes following their own protocols. Collaborator samples were shipped for TCRbeta analysis as frozen whole blood, isolated PBMCs, or DNA extracted from either sample type. Turning to this clone: What this receptor recognizes is not known. No base quality information exists; no much larger clone differs at one position.

The sequenced sample consisted of peripheral blood. The TCR sequence derives from a human donor in a cohort sampled during active COVID-19.

The CDR3 region reads CASSQGRGLLYEQYF. In nucleotide form, the sequence is TGCGCCAGCAGCCAAGGGCGGGGCTTACTCTACGAGCAGTACTTC. The sequence is built from TRBV4-1 and TRBJ2-7, and TRBD2 may be the D gene, going by 6 matching bases. V and J are truncated by 1 base and 3 bases respectively, leaving an intervening sequence of 13 bases. As encoded in the germline V gene, CDR1 is MGHRA while CDR2 is YSYEKL. Including cysteine and phenylalanine, the CDR3 has 15 amino acids. The CDR3 DNA has 45 bases and is translated from base 1.